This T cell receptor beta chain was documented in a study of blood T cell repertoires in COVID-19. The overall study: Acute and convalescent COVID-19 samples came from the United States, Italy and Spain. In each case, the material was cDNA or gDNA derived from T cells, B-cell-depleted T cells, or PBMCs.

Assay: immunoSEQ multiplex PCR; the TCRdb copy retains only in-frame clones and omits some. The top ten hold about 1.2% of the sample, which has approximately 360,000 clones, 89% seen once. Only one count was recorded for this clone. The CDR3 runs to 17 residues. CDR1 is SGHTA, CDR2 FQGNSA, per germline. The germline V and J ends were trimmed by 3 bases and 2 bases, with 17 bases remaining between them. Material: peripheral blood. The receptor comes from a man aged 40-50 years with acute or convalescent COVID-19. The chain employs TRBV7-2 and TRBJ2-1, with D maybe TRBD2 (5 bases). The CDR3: CASSFRGLLQTYNEQFF. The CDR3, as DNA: TGTGCCAGCAGCTTCCGCGGGCTACTCCAAACCTACAATGAGCAGTTCTTC.